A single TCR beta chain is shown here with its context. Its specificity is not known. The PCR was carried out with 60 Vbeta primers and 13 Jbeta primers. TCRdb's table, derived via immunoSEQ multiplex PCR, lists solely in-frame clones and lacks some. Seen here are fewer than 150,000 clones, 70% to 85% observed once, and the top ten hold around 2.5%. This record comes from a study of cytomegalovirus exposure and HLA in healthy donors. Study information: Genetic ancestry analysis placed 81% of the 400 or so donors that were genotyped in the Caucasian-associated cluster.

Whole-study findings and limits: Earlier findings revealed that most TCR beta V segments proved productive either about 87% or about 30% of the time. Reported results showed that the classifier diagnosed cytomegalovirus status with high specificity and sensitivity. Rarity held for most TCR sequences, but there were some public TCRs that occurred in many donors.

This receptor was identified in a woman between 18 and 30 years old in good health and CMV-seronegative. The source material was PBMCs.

In nucleotides, the CDR3 is TGTGCCAGCAACCCGCAGGGTAGTGATGGCTACACCTTC. It translates to CASNPQGSDGYTF. The gene calls are TRBV6-5 and TRBJ1-2, with D perhaps matching TRBD1 (5 bases). The CDR3 runs 13 residues. Per the germline V gene, CDR1 is MNHEY and CDR2 is SVGAGI. V was shortened by 7 bases and J by 6 bases, with 15 bases between the two germline ends.